The 30 T cell receptor beta chains below were found in one sample sequenced in a study of T cell repertoires in ileal Crohn's disease. Measured with immunoSEQ multiplex PCR; TCRdb has only the in-frame clones, and not every one. This sample has 5,000 to 5,500 clones, with 80% found just once. Sequences were obtained from ileal tissue. The receptors come from an adult with Crohn's disease.

The V call is TRBV5-6, the J call TRBJ1-6; D may be TRBD1 (5 bases). The CDR3 consists of 16 residues. V gave up 0 bases and J gave up 7 bases, with 14 bases separating them. The germline gives CDR1 SGHDT, CDR2 YYEEEE. The CDR3 coding sequence is TGTGCCAGCAGCTTGGTGTCTGGGAGGGACAATTCACCCCTCCACTTT. As protein: CASSLVSGRDNSPLHF. The whole variable domain, filled in from reference TRBV5-6 and TRBJ1-6, reads DAGVTQSPTHLIKTRGQQVTLRCSPKSGHDTVSWYQQALGQGPQFIFQYYEEEERQRGNFPDRFSGHQFPNYSSELNVNALLLGDSALYLCASSLVSGRDNSPLHFGNGTRLTVT.

This chain connects TRBV19 to TRBJ2-1, with 8 positions matching TRBD2. Germline-derived CDR1 and CDR2 are LNHDA and SQIVND (reference sequence). This CDR3 is 14 amino acids long. Trimming at V came to 7 bases and at J to 1 base, leaving 3 bases not matched to a gene. CDR3 sequence (DNA): TGTGCCAGTAAGCGGGGGCCTTCCTACAATGAGCAGTTCTTC. Translation gives CASKRGPSYNEQFF.

The V and J genes are TRBV28 and TRBJ2-1; 10 nucleotides line up with TRBD2. J lost 9 bases, V lost 2 bases, and 4 bases had no gene match. CDR3 length: 14 residues. In germline, CDR1 is MDHEN, CDR2 SYDVKM. CDR3 loop: CASSLGTSETEQFF. As DNA, the CDR3 is TGTGCCAGCAGTTTAGGGACTAGCGAAACTGAGCAGTTCTTC.

DNA of the CDR3: TGTGCCACCAGCAGAGATCGCAGGGTAGAGACCCAGTACTTC. Translation: CATSRDRRVETQYF. V gene TRBV15 combines with J gene TRBJ2-5, with a weak D call TRBD1 (5 bases). CDR1 and CDR2 (germline): LNHNV, YYDKDF (reference sequence). V lost 0 bases to trimming and J lost 4 bases, with 9 bases between them. The CDR3 runs 14 residues.

DNA for the CDR3: TGTGCCAGCAGACGGACAGGGACGAACACTGAAGCTTTCTTT. This translates into CASRRTGTNTEAFF. The chain recombines TRBV6-5 with TRBJ1-1, with 8 bases that match TRBD1. The CDR3 is 14 residues long. With V trimmed by 6 bases and J by 1 base, 4 bases remained unmatched. CDR1 and CDR2 (germline): MNHEY, SVGAGI.

The chain joins TRBV7-2 to TRBJ2-3, with TRBD1 identical over 7 bases. With 4 bases clipped from V and 5 bases from J, the junction kept 3 bases outside the gene matches. Germline CDR1 SGHTA, CDR2 FQGNSA. The CDR3 totals 13 residues. The CDR3 is CASSSRDRDTQYF. CDR3 bases: TGTGCCAGCAGCTCCCGGGACAGAGATACGCAGTATTTT.

This clone has only a few counts. The chain carries TRBV19 and TRBJ2-4, with TRBD2 matching over 7 bases. The germline CDR1 and CDR2 sequences are LNHDA and SQIVND (reference sequence). V dropped 10 bases and J dropped 6; count of bases not matched to a gene: 9. This CDR3 comprises 13 residues. Here the CDR3 reads CATQSGRGNIQYF. The CDR3 region has the DNA TGTGCCACCCAATCAGGGAGGGGAAACATTCAGTACTTC.

This clone was observed once. The chain couples TRBV6-5 to TRBJ1-5, with 7 bases matching TRBD1. Trimming took 6 bases from V and 1 from J; bases not matched to a gene: 6. This CDR3 has 15 residues. The germline V gene encodes CDR1 MNHEY and CDR2 SVGAGI. CDR3 DNA: TGTGCCAGCAGCAAGACAGGGAGAAGCAATCAGCCCCAGCATTTT. It specifies CASSKTGRSNQPQHF.

The chain recombines TRBV4-3 with TRBJ1-3, with D unclear. This CDR3 spans 18 amino acids. Trimming stripped 0 bases from V and 4 bases from J, with 19 bases between. The germline V gene encodes CDR1 LGHNA and CDR2 YSLEER. CDR3 amino acids: CASSQDSTYGFGGNTIYF. CDR3 DNA sequence: TGCGCCAGCAGCCAAGACAGTACTTACGGGTTTGGGGGAAACACCATATATTTT.

This rearrangement joins TRBV5-1 to TRBJ2-5; weak D call: TRBD1 (5 bases). CDR1 is SGHRS and CDR2 is YFSETQ in the germline V gene. This CDR3 region has 13 residues. V gave up 4 bases and J gave up 4 bases, with 11 bases separating them. The CDR3 DNA reads TGCGCCAGCAGCGGGGCAGCAGGAGAGACCCAGTACTTC. Translated: CASSGAAGETQYF.

V gene TRBV28 combines with J gene TRBJ2-7; weak D call: TRBD2 (5 bases). The V and J ends lost 2 bases and 3 bases respectively, with 5 bases between them. Germline V gene data show CDR1 as MDHEN and CDR2 as SYDVKM. This CDR3 has 12 amino acids. As DNA, the CDR3 is TGTGCCAGCAGTTTACGGGGCTACGAGCAGTACTTC. It codes for CASSLRGYEQYF.

The CDR3 bases are TGTGCCAGCAGTGCCCGAACAGGGGGTAGCGGTCAGCCCCAGCATTTT. Translated: CASSARTGGSGQPQHF. J is TRBJ1-5 and V is TRBV6-1, with TRBD1 matching 8 bases. CDR3 length equals 16 residues. Germline loops: CDR1 MNHNS, CDR2 SASEGT. The V and J ends lost 4 bases and 6 bases, in that order; junction bases with no gene match: 11.

The genes are TRBV28 and TRBJ2-5, with TRBD1 matching 9 bases. The length of the CDR3 is 15 residues. The V segment lost 8 bases and the J segment 5 bases; nucleotides outside the gene matches: 12. Germline loops: CDR1 MDHEN, CDR2 SYDVKM. CDR3 DNA: TGTGCCAGCGCAATTAGGACAGGGGTCCGGGAGACCCAGTACTTC. Translation gives CASAIRTGVRETQYF.

The rearrangement uses TRBV4-1 and TRBJ1-6; D is uncertain. V lost 1 base to trimming and J lost 7 bases, with 17 bases between them. The CDR3 spans 17 residues. CDR1 is MGHRA, CDR2 YSYEKL, per germline. The CDR3 reads CASSQVITGVGNSPLHF. The DNA of the CDR3 is TGCGCCAGCAGCCAAGTCATTACCGGGGTAGGGAATTCACCCCTCCACTTT.

This chain joins TRBV6-4 and TRBJ1-1, with 8 bases fitting TRBD1. Germline trimming cut 4 bases from V and 5 bases from J; bases unmatched to any gene: 3. The germline V gene encodes CDR1 MRHNA and CDR2 SNTAGT. This CDR3 region has 13 residues. The DNA for the CDR3 is TGTGCCAGCAGTGTGAGACAGGGGACTGAAGCTTTCTTT. Translating it yields CASSVRQGTEAFF.

About this clone itself: The junction and the germline gene differ at one end; a read error may be behind it. Other DNA sequences in this specimen translate into the identical CDR3. The chain has TRBV19 and TRBJ1-1; 7 nucleotides match TRBD1. Germline CDR1 LNHDA, CDR2 SQIVND (reference sequence). The CDR3 is 15 amino acids. The CDR3 here is CASSIETGKNTEAFF. The CDR3 nucleotides are TGCGCCAGTAGTATAGAGACAGGGAAGAACACTGAAGCTTTCTTT.

The chain combines TRBV5-1 with TRBJ2-7, with D unclear. This CDR3 region has 15 residues. The V end was cut by 0 bases, the J end by 6 bases, with 16 bases between. In germline, CDR1 is SGHRS, CDR2 YFSETQ. The CDR3 DNA is TGCGCCAGCAGCTTGGACGGTTCTAATCGTGGCGAGCAGTACTTC. Translation gives CASSLDGSNRGEQYF.

The J gene is TRBJ2-7, the V gene TRBV6-6, with TRBD1 matching over 10 bases. CDR1 MNHNY and CDR2 SVGAGI come from the germline V gene (reference sequence). CDR3 length: 14 residues. J gave up 3 bases and V 6 bases, and 5 bases lay outside the gene matches. CDR3 residues: CASRPRDRGYEQYF. CDR3 DNA sequence: TGTGCCAGCAGACCCCGGGACAGGGGCTACGAGCAGTACTTC.

The genes are TRBV6-6 and TRBJ2-2, with a weak D call TRBD1 (7 bases). The CDR3 is 13 residues long. Germline CDR1 and CDR2: MNHNY and SVGAGI (reference sequence). Trimming left V 6 bases short and J 6 bases short, with 11 bases between. For the CDR3, the DNA is TGTGCCAGCAGGATCAGGGGGGCCGGGGAGCTGTTTTTT. Translating gives CASRIRGAGELFF.

The genes are TRBV7-2 and TRBJ1-4, with D possibly matching TRBD1 (6 bases). The CDR3 has 17 amino acids. Germline-derived CDR1 and CDR2 are SGHTA and FQGNSA. Between the trimmed V and J ends, which lost 1 base and 5 bases, there was a span of 17 bases. CDR3: CASSLVSGGRGNEKLFF. The CDR3 nucleotides are TGTGCCAGCAGCTTAGTGAGCGGGGGGCGGGGAAATGAAAAACTGTTTTTT.

This chain links TRBV28 with TRBJ2-3; the D is unclear. Trimming shortened V by 5 bases and J by 9 bases, and 9 bases separated the two germline ends. Germline V gene data show CDR1 as MDHEN and CDR2 as SYDVKM. This CDR3 region has 11 residues. CDR3 DNA: TGTGCCAGCAGTGACTGGTTCACGCAGTATTTT. Translating gives CASSDWFTQYF.

This clone was observed a single time. The V call is TRBV29-1, the J call TRBJ2-1; 9 bases are a match to TRBD1. Germline V gene data show CDR1 as SQVTM and CDR2 as ANQGSEA. The CDR3 is made up of 14 amino acids. With 4 bases clipped from V and 4 bases from J, the junction kept 5 bases outside the gene matches. The CDR3 here is CSVGGGQGYNEQFF. The CDR3 DNA sequence: TGCAGCGTTGGGGGGGGACAGGGTTACAATGAGCAGTTCTTC.

V and J are TRBV6-6 and TRBJ2-2, with TRBD2 matching over 7 bases. V lost 2 bases and J lost 5; bases outside the gene matches: 5. CDR1 and CDR2 (germline): MNHNY, SVGAGI (reference sequence). There are 15 residues in the CDR3. CDR3: CASSYKSRGTGELFF. The CDR3 DNA reads TGTGCCAGCAGTTACAAATCGCGGGGGACCGGGGAGCTGTTTTTT.

The rearrangement joins TRBV4-1 to TRBJ2-1; D is possibly TRBD2 (6 bases). The germline V gene has CDR1 MGHRA and CDR2 YSYEKL. The CDR3 totals 18 residues. V was pared by 2 bases and J by 0 bases, with 17 bases between. The DNA of the CDR3 is TGCGCCAGCAGCCAAATCAAACTTAGCGGAGTCTCCTACAATGAGCAGTTCTTC. Protein: CASSQIKLSGVSYNEQFF.

The chain carries TRBV11-2 and TRBJ1-6; D not certain. The CDR3 contains 16 residues. V was trimmed by 1 base and J by 7 bases, leaving 14 bases between them. CDR1 and CDR2 from the germline V gene are SGHAT and FQNNGV. CDR3 sequence: CASSLVGSRGNSPLHF. The CDR3 nucleotides are TGTGCCAGCAGCTTAGTGGGGTCGCGAGGGAATTCACCCCTCCACTTT.

The chain uses TRBV29-1 and TRBJ1-4; no clear D. Germline V gene data show CDR1 as SQVTM and CDR2 as ANQGSEA. The length of the CDR3 is 16 residues. The CDR3 is CNPDKEGPATNEKLFF. The CDR3 nucleotides are TGCAACCCCGACAAGGAAGGCCCAGCAACTAATGAAAAACTGTTTTTT.

The rearrangement links TRBV7-9 to TRBJ2-1; 10 nucleotides align to TRBD2. The CDR3 has 18 amino acids. V shed 7 bases, J shed 0 bases, and the junction held 12 bases outside the gene matches. Germline V CDR1 and CDR2: SEHNR, FQNEAQ (reference sequence). In DNA form, the CDR3 reads TGTGCCAGCATAAAACGGACTAGCGGATCAAGCTCCTACAATGAGCAGTTCTTC. Its translation is CASIKRTSGSSSYNEQFF.

The chain couples TRBV7-2 to TRBJ2-2, with 11 nucleotides matching TRBD2. The CDR3 length is 17 residues. The J segment lost 5 bases and the V segment lost 2 bases, leaving 7 bases of the junction unmatched. Germline lookup yields CDR1 SGHTA and CDR2 FQGNSA. The CDR3 DNA follows: TGTGCCAGCAGCTTAATTTCTAGCGGGAGGACTACCGGGGAGCTGTTTTTT. Encoded protein: CASSLISSGRTTGELFF.

The gene calls are TRBV10-3 and TRBJ2-3; 14 bases match TRBD2. Germline V CDR1 and CDR2: ENHRY, SYGVKD. V shed 11 bases, J shed 2 bases, and the junction held 3 bases outside the gene matches. The CDR3 covers 14 residues. This CDR3 is CAVGLAGDTDTQYF. The CDR3 DNA follows: TGTGCCGTGGGACTAGCGGGGGACACAGATACGCAGTATTTT.

This clone was detected only once. This chain links TRBV7-8 with TRBJ2-7, with TRBD1 as a possible D gene (6 bases). The length of the CDR3 is 15 residues. CDR1 and CDR2 (germline): SGHVS, FQNEAQ. Trimming shortened V by 1 base and J by 5 bases, and 15 bases separated the two germline ends. The CDR3 DNA sequence: TGTGCCAGCAGCTTAGAACAGGGAGCTTACCACGAGCAGTACTTC. Translation: CASSLEQGAYHEQYF.